This is a list of T cell receptor beta chains from one sample in a study of T cell repertoires in cytomegalovirus infection. One entry per CDR3 protein results from TCRdb running MiXCR on the reads. The sample has hundreds of thousands of distinct CDR3 sequences, 11% seen once. Material for sequencing was PBMCs. The receptors come from a human donor in good health (CMV status not recorded). Some clones in this sample may be carry-over from other donors' samples. Both conserved end residues are part of each CDR3. The D gene is left open where the match is weak. Clone size, where shown, is once, few, many, or a class for clones that have expanded.

many	TRBV7-6	TRBJ2-2	NA	TGTGCCAGCAGCCCCCAGTTCGGGGACACCGGGGAGCTGTTTTTT	CASSPQFGDTGELFF
NA	TRBV12-3/TRBV12-4	TRBJ2-2	TRBD2	TGTGCCAGCAGTTTGGGGACCCGGGGGGACACCGGGGAGCTGTTTTTT	CASSLGTRGDTGELFF
many	TRBV7-7	TRBJ2-1	TRBD2	TGTGCTAGCAGCAAAGGGACTAAATCATTAGGTACTGAGCAGTTCTTC	CASSKGTKSLGTEQFF
many	TRBV20-1	TRBJ1-5	NA	TGCAGTGCTAGCGGCGGGGGCCACGGTCAGCCCCAGCATTTT	CSASGGGHGQPQHF
many	TRBV6-6	TRBJ1-1	NA	TGTGCCAGCAGAAATGGGGGCACTGAAGCTTTCTTT	CASRNGGTEAFF
NA	TRBV6-4	TRBJ1-6	TRBD1	TGTGCCAGCAGCCCCTCCTCGACAGGGAGCTCACCCCTCCACTTT	CASSPSSTGSSPLHF
many	TRBV15	TRBJ2-5	TRBD2	TGTGCCACCAGCAGAGGGTCGGGAGGACAAGAGACCCAGTACTTC	CATSRGSGGQETQYF
many	TRBV19	TRBJ1-1	NA	TGTGCCAGTAGTATAAAAGGAGGGAACACTGAAGCTTTCTTT	CASSIKGGNTEAFF
many	TRBV7-2	TRBJ1-2	NA	TGTGCCAGCAGCCGAGGCGCTGCCCCCAATGGCTACACCTTC	CASSRGAAPNGYTF
NA	TRBV4-1	TRBJ1-5	TRBD1	TGCGCCAGCAGCCAACCGGACAGGGAACGCAATCAGCCCCAGCATTTT	CASSQPDRERNQPQHF
NA	TRBV20-1	TRBJ2-1	TRBD2	TGCAGTGCCAGAGGCTTACTAGCGGGAGGCCTCAATGAGCAGTTCTTC	CSARGLLAGGLNEQFF
NA	TRBV9	TRBJ1-1	NA	TGTGCCAGCAGCGTTGGGGTGGTAAACACTGAAGCTTTCTTT	CASSVGVVNTEAFF
NA	TRBV4-2	TRBJ1-1	TRBD1	TGTGCCAGCAGCCAAGTAACAGGGGCGAACACTGAAGCTTTCTTT	CASSQVTGANTEAFF
once	TRBV6-6	TRBJ2-1	NA	TGTGCCAGCAGCCCTTCGACTCCACTCTCCTACAATGAGCAGTTCTTC	CASSPSTPLSYNEQFF
many	TRBV19	TRBJ1-2	TRBD1	TGTGCCAGTAGTAACGCAGGGACAGGTGATTATGGCTACACCTTC	CASSNAGTGDYGYTF
many	TRBV28	TRBJ2-7	TRBD2	TGTGCCAGCAGTGGAGTCGCTAGCGGTCCAAGCTCCTACGAGCAGTACTTC	CASSGVASGPSSYEQYF
many	TRBV7-3	TRBJ2-1	TRBD2	TGTGCCAGCAGCTTCACGGGGGCGGGAGGGTCCAGTGAGCAGTTCTTC	CASSFTGAGGSSEQFF
NA	TRBV12-3/TRBV12-4	TRBJ1-2	TRBD1	TGTGCCAGCAGTTGGACAGGGGCTGATGGCTACACCTTC	CASSWTGADGYTF
many	TRBV11-2	TRBJ1-5	NA	TGTGCCAGCAGCCCCGACATGCTACTTGATCAGCCCCAGCATTTT	CASSPDMLLDQPQHF